The sequence of this T cell receptor beta chain was determined in a study of cytomegalovirus exposure and HLA in healthy donors. Study details: Genotyping of roughly 400 donors showed that approximately 83% belonged to the Caucasian-associated ancestry cluster. Study-wide findings and caveats: Association with HLA alleles at 0.05 false discovery rate was found for 15,000 or so TCR beta sequences in a later analysis. In an earlier analysis, productive rearrangement rates for most beta V segments clustered near 87% or 30%.

Germline V lookup: CDR1 MGHDK, CDR2 SYGVNS. V lost 5 bases to trimming and J lost 11 bases; unmatched junction nucleotides: 10. The CDR3 consists of 13 residues. A note on this clone: What it binds is not known.

Primers included in the PCR were 60 Vbeta and 13 Jbeta primers. Some clones are missing from TCRdb's copy, which holds only in-frame ones; the method was immunoSEQ multiplex PCR. The sample comprises 90,000 to 130,000 clones, approximately 80% of which are singletons, and approximately 0.9% rests with the top ten. What was sequenced was PBMCs. The receptor comes from a woman aged 25 to 39 in good health and CMV-seronegative. The gene calls are TRBV25-1 and TRBJ1-1; 8 nucleotides match TRBD1. Written as DNA, the CDR3 is TGTGCCAGCAGTAGGACAGGGCGAGAACCGGCTTTCTTT. Translation gives CASSRTGREPAFF.